A single sample is the source of the 4 T cell receptor beta chains below, sequenced in a study of vaccination effects on CD4 cells after COVID-19. Antigen-specific CD4+ T cells were expanded with viral peptide pools in the ViraFEST assay before sequencing. The culture ran for nine to ten days, and then CD4+ T cells were isolated. None of these healthy vaccinees had been infected with SARS-CoV-2 before vaccination. Sequencing was performed with immunoSEQ multiplex PCR; in TCRdb, only in-frame clones are kept and a portion is missing. There are 55,000 to 75,000 clones in the sample; less than 85% occur only once, and 2.8% lies in the top ten. What these receptors recognize is not known. Sample: CD4+ T cells from PBMCs cultured with HCoV-NL63 spike peptides, taken before COVID-19 vaccination. Receptors originate from a human donor who received a COVID-19 vaccine.

The CDR3 nucleotides are TGTGCCAGTAATAGAGGGGGGGGAGGTACAGATACGCAGTATTTT. Translated, it gives CASNRGGGGTDTQYF. The rearrangement links TRBV2 to TRBJ2-3, with a tentative D call TRBD2 (7 bases). Trimming stripped 9 bases from V and 3 bases from J, with 19 bases between. This CDR3 contains 15 residues. Looked up from germline, CDR1 is SNHLY and CDR2 is FYNNEI.

The gene calls are TRBV5-1 and TRBJ1-2; maybe TRBD1 (5 bases). The CDR3 has 13 amino acids. Trimming removed 5 bases from V and 3 bases from J, with 11 bases in between. Germline CDR1 SGHRS, CDR2 YFSETQ. The CDR3 is CASSNRQDYGYTF. Here the CDR3 DNA reads TGCGCCAGCAGTAACAGGCAAGACTATGGCTACACCTTC.

V and J are TRBV6-6 and TRBJ1-2; 8 bases fit TRBD1. CDR3 size: 13 residues. Germline V gene data show CDR1 as MNHNY and CDR2 as SVGAGI (reference sequence). V dropped 6 bases and J dropped 1; count of bases not matched to a gene: 1. The CDR3 DNA reads TGTGCCAGCAGACAGGGGGTTAACTATGGCTACACCTTC. It specifies CASRQGVNYGYTF.

The rearrangement links TRBV7-3 to TRBJ2-5; D is possibly TRBD2 (5 bases). CDR1 is SGHTA, CDR2 FQGTGA, per germline. The CDR3 is 15 amino acids. V was pared by 3 bases and J by 4 bases, with 15 bases between. The CDR3 here is CASSFSGSAGETQYF. The CDR3 nucleotides read TGTGCCAGCAGCTTCTCGGGGAGCGCCGGAGAGACCCAGTACTTC.